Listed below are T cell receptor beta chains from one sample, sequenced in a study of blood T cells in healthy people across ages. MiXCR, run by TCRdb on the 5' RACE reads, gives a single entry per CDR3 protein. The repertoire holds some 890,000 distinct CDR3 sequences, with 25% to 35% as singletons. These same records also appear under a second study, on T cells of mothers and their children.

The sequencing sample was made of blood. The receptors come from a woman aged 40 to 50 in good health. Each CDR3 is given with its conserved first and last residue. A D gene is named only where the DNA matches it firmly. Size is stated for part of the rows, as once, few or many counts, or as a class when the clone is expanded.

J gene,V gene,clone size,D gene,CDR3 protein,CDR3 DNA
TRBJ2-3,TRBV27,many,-,CASTRDPSTDTQYF,TGTGCCAGCACTCGGGATCCTAGCACAGATACGCAGTATTTT
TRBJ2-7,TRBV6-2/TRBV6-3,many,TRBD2,CASSYGLAEGEQYF,TGTGCCAGCAGCTACGGACTAGCGGAGGGCGAGCAGTACTTC
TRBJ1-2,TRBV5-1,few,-,CASSLARGGTYGYTF,TGCGCCAGCAGCTTGGCTAGGGGGGGAACCTATGGCTACACCTTC
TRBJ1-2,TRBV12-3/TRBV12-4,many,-,CASRGDNYGYTF,TGTGCCAGCAGGGGGGATAACTATGGCTACACCTTC
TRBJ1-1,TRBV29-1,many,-,CSVIMRDTEAFF,TGCAGCGTTATCATGAGGGACACTGAAGCTTTCTTT
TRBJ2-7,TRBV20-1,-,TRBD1,CSATGTADSYEQYF,TGCAGTGCTACAGGGACAGCCGACTCCTACGAGCAGTACTTC
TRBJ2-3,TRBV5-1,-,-,CASSLEQLTDTQYF,TGCGCCAGCAGCTTGGAGCAGCTCACAGATACGCAGTATTTT
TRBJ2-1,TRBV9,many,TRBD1,CASSVGQGAYNEQFF,TGTGCCAGCAGCGTAGGGCAGGGGGCTTACAATGAGCAGTTCTTC
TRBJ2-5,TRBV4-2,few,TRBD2,CASSQSRAGAGTQYF,TGTGCCAGCAGCCAATCACGAGCGGGGGCCGGGACCCAGTACTTC
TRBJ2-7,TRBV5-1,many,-,CASSLGGSAYEQYF,TGCGCCAGCAGCTTAGGGGGGTCAGCCTACGAGCAGTACTTC
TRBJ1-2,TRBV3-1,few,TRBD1,CASSHLTGSNYGYTF,TGTGCCAGCAGCCACCTGACAGGGTCTAACTATGGCTACACCTTC
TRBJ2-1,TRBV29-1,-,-,CSVLLPYNEQFF,TGCAGCGTCCTGCTCCCCTACAATGAGCAGTTCTTC
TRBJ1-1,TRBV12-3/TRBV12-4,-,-,CASSYKLGNTEAFF,TGTGCCAGCAGTTACAAGTTGGGGAACACTGAAGCTTTCTTT
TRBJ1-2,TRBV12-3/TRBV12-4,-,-,CASSLALGRGDYGYTF,TGTGCCAGCAGTTTAGCGCTTGGCAGGGGAGACTATGGCTACACCTTC
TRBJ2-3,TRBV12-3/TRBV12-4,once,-,CASSPREGADTQYF,TGTGCCAGCAGTCCCAGAGAGGGAGCAGATACGCAGTATTTT
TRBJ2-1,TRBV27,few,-,CASSLSGVLKNEQFF,TGTGCCAGCAGTTTATCAGGGGTCCTAAAAAATGAGCAGTTCTTC
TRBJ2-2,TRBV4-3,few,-,CASSGSSGELFF,TGCGCCAGCAGCGGCTCGTCCGGGGAGCTGTTTTTT
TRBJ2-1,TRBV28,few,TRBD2,CASSSTTSGNYNEQFF,TGTGCCAGCAGCTCCACCACTAGCGGGAATTACAATGAGCAGTTCTTC
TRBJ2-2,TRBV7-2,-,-,CASSARPQGIGELFF,TGTGCCAGCAGCGCAAGGCCTCAGGGGATCGGGGAGCTGTTTTTT
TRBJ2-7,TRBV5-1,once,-,CASSPDPGRLNYEQYF,TGCGCCAGCAGTCCCGACCCTGGACGGCTGAACTACGAGCAGTACTTC
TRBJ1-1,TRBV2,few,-,CASSGDRRTAEAFF,TGTGCCAGCAGTGGGGACCGTCGAACAGCTGAAGCTTTCTTT
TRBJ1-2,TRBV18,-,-,CASSPPNSRGSGYTF,TGTGCCAGCTCACCACCGAACTCTCGGGGCTCTGGCTACACCTTC
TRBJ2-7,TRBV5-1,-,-,CASSLEAGHEQYF,TGCGCCAGCAGCTTGGAGGCGGGCCACGAGCAGTACTTC
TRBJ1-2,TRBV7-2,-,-,CASSLAPETNYGYTF,TGTGCCAGCAGCTTAGCACCAGAAACTAACTATGGCTACACCTTC
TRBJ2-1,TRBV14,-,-,CASSHRVQSSYNEQFF,TGTGCCAGCAGCCATAGGGTACAGAGCTCCTACAATGAGCAGTTCTTC
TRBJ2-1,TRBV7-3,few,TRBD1,CASSIQGGSYNEQFF,TGTGCCAGCAGCATACAGGGGGGTAGCTACAATGAGCAGTTCTTC
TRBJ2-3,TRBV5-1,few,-,CASSLERSTDTQYF,TGCGCCAGCAGCTTGGAAAGATCCACAGATACGCAGTATTTT
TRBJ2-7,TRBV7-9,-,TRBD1,CASSGQGVGEQYF,TGTGCCAGCAGCGGACAGGGGGTCGGCGAGCAGTACTTC
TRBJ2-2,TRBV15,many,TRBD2,CATSREGTSGALRLFF,TGTGCCACCAGCAGAGAAGGGACTAGCGGGGCCCTTCGGCTGTTTTTT
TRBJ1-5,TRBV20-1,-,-,CSARDAVGQPQHF,TGCAGTGCTAGAGATGCGGTTGGTCAGCCCCAGCATTTT
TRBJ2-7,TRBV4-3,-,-,CASSPRGRSSFFDEQYF,TGCGCCAGCAGCCCGCGGGGTAGGAGCAGTTTTTTCGACGAGCAGTACTTC
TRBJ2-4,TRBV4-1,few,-,CASSQSRGREAKNIQYF,TGCGCCAGCAGCCAATCTAGGGGGAGAGAAGCCAAAAACATTCAGTACTTC
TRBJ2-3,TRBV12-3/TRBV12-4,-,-,CASSYLLPGADAQYF,TGTGCCAGCAGTTATCTCTTGCCGGGGGCAGATGCGCAGTATTTT
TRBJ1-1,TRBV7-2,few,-,CASSSTSGGGQLNTEAFF,TGTGCCAGCAGCTCCACCTCGGGCGGAGGACAATTGAACACTGAAGCTTTCTTT
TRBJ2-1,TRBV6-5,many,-,CASSTGQYNEQFF,TGTGCCAGCAGTACCGGACAGTACAATGAGCAGTTCTTC
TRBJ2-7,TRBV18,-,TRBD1,CASSSSDRGRGEQYF,TGTGCCAGCTCATCCTCGGACAGGGGAAGAGGCGAGCAGTACTTC
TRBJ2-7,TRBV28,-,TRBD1,CASSLPGTGTSEQYF,TGTGCCAGCAGTCTGCCCGGGACAGGGACTTCAGAGCAGTACTTC
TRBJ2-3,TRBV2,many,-,CASSGLVADTQYF,TGTGCCAGCAGTGGGTTGGTGGCAGATACGCAGTATTTT
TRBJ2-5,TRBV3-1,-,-,CASSQVKLAMETQYF,TGTGCCAGCAGCCAAGTGAAGCTAGCTATGGAGACCCAGTACTTC
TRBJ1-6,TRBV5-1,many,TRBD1,CASSLAGTDNSPLHF,TGCGCCAGCAGCTTGGCCGGGACAGATAATTCACCCCTCCACTTT
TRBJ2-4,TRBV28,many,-,CASSFPGHPAKNIQYF,TGTGCCAGCAGTTTTCCGGGACACCCTGCCAAAAACATTCAGTACTTC
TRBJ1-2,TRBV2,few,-,CASSRDTANYGYTF,TGTGCCAGCAGCAGGGACACGGCTAACTATGGCTACACCTTC
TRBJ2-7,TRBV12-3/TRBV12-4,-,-,CASSQQGNYHPYF,TGTGCCAGCAGTCAACAGGGTAATTATCACCCGTACTTC
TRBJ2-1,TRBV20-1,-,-,CSAPGTYRNNEQFF,TGCAGTGCTCCCGGGACTTACCGAAACAATGAGCAGTTCTTC
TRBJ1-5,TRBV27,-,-,CASRSTGWNQPQHF,TGTGCCAGCAGATCGACAGGTTGGAATCAGCCCCAGCATTTT